The 30 T cell receptor beta chains below were found in one sample sequenced in a study of blood T cell repertoires in COVID-19. Profiled with immunoSEQ multiplex PCR; TCRdb holds only in-frame clones, not every one. The table includes about 180,000 clones, approximately 80% detected once. Input material: PBMCs or T cells enriched from blood (not recorded which). The receptor source for this set is a man in his 60s who had been exposed to COVID-19.

The rearrangement links TRBV5-4 to TRBJ2-2; D ambiguous. The V and J ends lost 2 bases and 5 bases respectively, with 10 bases between them. CDR3 size: 14 residues. CDR1 and CDR2 (germline): SGHNT, YYREEE (reference sequence). CDR3 sequence reads: CASSFRVETGELFF. The CDR3 DNA reads as TGTGCCAGCAGCTTCCGGGTCGAAACCGGGGAGCTGTTTTTT.

This chain joins TRBV18 and TRBJ2-7, with TRBD2 identical over 9 bases. V lost 2 bases and J lost 6; bases outside the gene matches: 2. Per germline, CDR1 KGHSH and CDR2 LQKENI. The CDR3 is made up of 13 amino acids. The CDR3 is CASSPAGGREQYF. The CDR3 DNA is TGTGCCAGCTCACCAGCGGGAGGGCGCGAGCAGTACTTC.

The gene calls are TRBV3-1 (or the pseudogene TRBV3-2) and TRBJ1-1; the D is unclear. The CDR3 sequence is 14 residues long. Germline V lookup: CDR1 LGHDT, CDR2 YNNKEL (reference sequence). V shed 3 bases and J shed 4 bases, with 12 bases lying between them. The CDR3 DNA reads as TGTGCCAGCAGCCAGAGGGCCCCTAGCACTGAAGCTTTCTTT. Its protein is CASSQRAPSTEAFF.

This clone showed up just once. The V and J genes are TRBV20-1 and TRBJ2-4, with D perhaps TRBD1 (5 bases). CDR1 and CDR2 from the germline V gene are DFQATT and SNEGSKA (reference sequence). The CDR3 is 15 amino acids. Trimming left V 3 bases short and J 4 bases short, with 16 bases between. The chain's CDR3 is CSASLSLGQKNIQYF. The CDR3 coding sequence is TGCAGTGCTAGTCTTAGTCTGGGGCAGAAAAACATTCAGTACTTC.

The CDR3 loop reads CASSAMGQGRQPQHF. CDR3 coding DNA: TGTGCCAGTAGTGCAATGGGACAGGGACGTCAGCCCCAGCATTTT. V gene TRBV19 combines with J gene TRBJ1-5; 9 nucleotides agree with TRBD1. Losses at the gene ends were 5 bases for V and 6 bases for J; bases not matched to a gene: 8. The germline V gene has CDR1 LNHDA and CDR2 SQIVND (reference sequence). This CDR3 is 15 amino acids long.

The chain carries TRBV5-4 and TRBJ2-7; D is perhaps TRBD1 (5 bases). V was cut by 3 bases and J by 4 bases, with 11 bases left in between. This CDR3 contains 13 residues. The V gene's germline CDR1 is SGHNT and CDR2 YYREEE (reference sequence). Here the CDR3 reads CASSSDIRYEQYF. In DNA, the CDR3 is TGTGCCAGCAGCTCGGACATAAGATACGAGCAGTACTTC.

The V and J genes are TRBV7-3 and TRBJ2-7; 8 bases match TRBD1. Germline V gene data show CDR1 as SGHTA and CDR2 as FQGTGA. The CDR3 covers 13 residues. V was clipped by 5 bases and J by 4 bases; unmatched bases: 4. The CDR3: CASSLTGGYEQYF. DNA for the CDR3: TGTGCCAGCAGCCTCACAGGGGGATACGAGCAGTACTTC.

V and J are TRBV23-1 and TRBJ2-5; unclear D gene. TRBV23-1 is filed as an ORF, its function uncertain. Trimming removed 8 bases from V and 5 bases from J, with 27 bases in between. This CDR3 region has 17 residues. The CDR3 coding sequence is TGCGCCAGCCGGCTGCTCGACAAAACCTCTCCCGCCGAGACCCAGTACTTC. Encoded protein: CASRLLDKTSPAETQYF.

This clone was counted between two and nine times. V gene TRBV30 combines with J gene TRBJ2-5; TRBD2 aligns across 11 bases. The CDR3 loop spans 14 amino acids. Germline V CDR1 and CDR2: GTSNPN, SVGIG (reference sequence). The ends lost 6 bases at V and 0 bases at J; junction bases unmatched: 3. Here the CDR3 reads CACKLAGDQETQYF. The CDR3 DNA reads TGTGCCTGCAAACTAGCGGGAGACCAAGAGACCCAGTACTTC.

This clone was recorded only once. The V and J genes are TRBV4-1 and TRBJ1-5, with TRBD1 matching over 7 bases. The CDR3 is 15 residues long. CDR1 and CDR2 (germline): MGHRA, YSYEKL. J gave up 5 bases and V 0 bases, and 4 bases lay outside the gene matches. CDR3 nucleotides: TGCGCCAGCAGCCAAGATCGGGGGACAGATCAGCCCCAGCATTTT. Translation: CASSQDRGTDQPQHF.

The chain combines TRBV28 with TRBJ1-1; possible D gene TRBD1, 6 bases. Trimming removed 3 bases from V and 4 bases from J, with 12 bases in between. Germline-derived CDR1 and CDR2 are MDHEN and SYDVKM. The CDR3 contains 14 residues. The CDR3 reads CASSFLRGGTEAFF. CDR3 sequence (DNA): TGTGCCAGCAGTTTCCTGAGGGGGGGCACTGAAGCTTTCTTT.

The chain links TRBV5-1 to TRBJ2-3; TRBD2 matches 11 bases. Germline trimming cut 3 bases from V and 0 bases from J; bases unmatched to any gene: 6. This CDR3 is built from 17 residues. The germline V gene encodes CDR1 SGHRS and CDR2 YFSETQ. The CDR3 protein is CASSSPTSGVSTDTQYF. The CDR3 bases are TGCGCCAGCAGCTCCCCGACTAGCGGGGTGAGCACAGATACGCAGTATTTT. The full variable domain, rest sourced from reference TRBV5-1 and TRBJ2-3, is KAGVTQTPRYLIKTRGQQVTLSCSPISGHRSVSWYQQTPGQGLQFLFEYFSETQRNKGNFPGRFSGRQFSNSRSEMNVSTLELGDSALYLCASSSPTSGVSTDTQYFGPGTRLTVL.

The chain carries TRBV18 and TRBJ1-5; 8 nucleotides agree with TRBD1. Trimming took 6 bases from V and 3 from J; bases not matched to a gene: 7. The CDR3 totals 15 residues. Germline V lookup: CDR1 KGHSH, CDR2 LQKENI. DNA for the CDR3: TGTGCCAGCTCTCCCAGGGGGCTTGACAATCAGCCCCAGCATTTT. Translating gives CASSPRGLDNQPQHF.

This clone was observed a single time. It is likely a read error, because the conserved phenylalanine at the end of the CDR3 is missing. The DNA is omitted, as the CDR3 cannot be located on it reliably, and the CDR3 follows TCRdb's listing. The J gene is TRBJ2-7, the V gene TRBV21-1; no check of the table's D call, TRBD2, against the DNA was made. TRBV21-1 is a listed pseudogene. The CDR3 spans 14 amino acids, including both terminal residues. The CDR3 here is CASSKGQGATSGSL.

J is TRBJ1-1 and V is TRBV5-8, with D unresolved. CDR1 SGHTS and CDR2 YDEGEE come from the germline V gene. Trimming removed 0 bases at V and 1 base at J, with 7 bases between. The CDR3 is 14 residues long. This CDR3 reads CASSLAGENTEAFF. The DNA of the CDR3 is TGTGCCAGCAGCTTGGCCGGGGAGAACACTGAAGCTTTCTTT.

V is TRBV10-3 and J is TRBJ2-1; TRBD2 agrees at 7 bases. The CDR3 totals 19 residues. The V segment lost 5 bases and the J segment 7 bases; nucleotides outside the gene matches: 23. CDR1 is ENHRY and CDR2 is SYGVKD in the germline V gene. CDR3 sequence reads: CAISPGLAASMGHLNEQFF. The CDR3 DNA reads TGTGCCATCAGTCCCGGCCTAGCGGCCTCAATGGGGCACCTTAATGAGCAGTTCTTC.

This chain's CDR3 is CSAHESDTQYF. CDR3 nucleotides: TGCAGCGCCCACGAGTCAGATACGCAGTATTTT. This chain joins TRBV29-1 and TRBJ2-3; D gene ambiguous. Between the trimmed V and J ends, which lost 7 bases and 4 bases, there was a span of 9 bases. Germline V gives CDR1 SQVTM, CDR2 ANQGSEA. The CDR3 is 11 residues long.

This clone has only a few counts. V usage is TRBV19 and J usage is TRBJ2-7, with no clear D. CDR3 length: 13 amino acids. Germline CDR1 and CDR2: LNHDA and SQIVND (reference sequence). V shed 5 bases and J shed 1 base, with 9 bases lying between them. The CDR3 DNA sequence: TGTGCCAGTAGTTCATCCAGGTCCTACGAGCAGTACTTC. Translated, it gives CASSSSRSYEQYF.

CDR3 sequence reads: CASSPPTAETQYF. The CDR3 DNA sequence: TGTGCCAGCTCACCGCCGACAGCCGAGACCCAGTACTTC. The rearrangement joins TRBV18 to TRBJ2-5; possibly TRBD1 for D (5 bases). V was cut by 3 bases and J by 5 bases, with 10 bases left in between. Germline V gene sequence: CDR1 KGHSH, CDR2 LQKENI. The CDR3 is 13 residues long.

The V call is TRBV19, the J call TRBJ2-3, with D hard to call. Trimming cost V 1 base and J 6 bases, with 8 bases left between them. Germline CDR1 reads LNHDA; CDR2 reads SQIVND (reference sequence). The CDR3 totals 13 residues. CDR3 in amino acids: CASSIAVTDTQYF. The CDR3 nucleotides read TGTGCCAGTAGTATAGCGGTCACGGATACGCAGTATTTT.

This chain joins TRBV24-1 and TRBJ2-5, with TRBD1 identical over 7 bases. The CDR3 length is 17 residues. The germline V gene encodes CDR1 KGHDR and CDR2 SFDVKD. V dropped 4 bases and J dropped 2; count of bases not matched to a gene: 12. In DNA form, the CDR3 reads TGTGCCACCAGTGAGGGGCCAGGGGGAAGAAGGCAAGAGACCCAGTACTTC. Protein product: CATSEGPGGRRQETQYF.

The chain uses TRBV19 and TRBJ1-3; perhaps TRBD1 as D (5 bases). The CDR3 is made up of 14 amino acids. With 7 bases removed from V and 1 base from J, the gap between germline ends came to 11 bases. From germline, CDR1 is LNHDA and CDR2 SQIVND (reference sequence). The CDR3 sequence: CASTGSVSGNTIYF. The CDR3 DNA follows: TGTGCCAGTACAGGGTCCGTTTCTGGAAACACCATATATTTT.

This chain links TRBV5-4 with TRBJ2-1; 10 bases are shared with TRBD2. V lost 0 bases to trimming and J lost 5 bases; unmatched junction nucleotides: 5. Germline values: CDR1 SGHNT, CDR2 YYREEE (reference sequence). CDR3 length: 16 amino acids. This CDR3 is CASSLESGRAHNEQFF. DNA of the CDR3: TGTGCCAGCAGCTTGGAGAGCGGGAGGGCCCACAATGAGCAGTTCTTC. The variable domain in full, with the rest retrieved from reference TRBV5-4 and TRBJ2-1, is ETGVTQSPTHLIKTRGQQVTLRCSSQSGHNTVSWYQQALGQGPQFIFQYYREEENGRGNFPPRFSGLQFPNYSSELNVNALELDDSALYLCASSLESGRAHNEQFFGPGTRLTVL.

Many counts were recorded for this clone. This chain links TRBV18 with TRBJ1-1; the match to TRBD1 covers 7 bases. This CDR3 spans 16 amino acids. After removal of 1 base from V and 1 base from J, the junction contained 6 bases not matched to a gene. Per the germline V gene, CDR1 is KGHSH and CDR2 is LQKENI. CDR3: CASSPLPTGPNTEAFF. The CDR3 DNA reads as TGTGCCAGCTCACCACTCCCGACAGGGCCGAACACTGAAGCTTTCTTT.

The chain combines TRBV28 with TRBJ2-3; maybe TRBD1 (5 bases). CDR3 size: 17 residues. With 3 bases removed from V and 2 bases from J, the gap between germline ends came to 18 bases. Germline CDR1 MDHEN, CDR2 SYDVKM. DNA of the CDR3: TGTGCCAGCAGTTTCCTTTTCGACAGCCTTTTCACAGATACGCAGTATTTT. The encoded protein is CASSFLFDSLFTDTQYF.

CDR3 DNA sequence: TGTGCCAGCAGCTTAAAAGGGCAGGGAACCCATTCACCCCTCCACTTT. Amino acids: CASSLKGQGTHSPLHF. V and J are TRBV7-2 and TRBJ1-6, with D possibly TRBD1 on 5 matching bases. This CDR3 is 16 amino acids long. Germline CDR1 and CDR2: SGHTA and FQGNSA. Trimming shortened V by 2 bases and J by 8 bases, and 16 bases separated the two germline ends.

This clone showed up just a few times. This chain connects TRBV7-3 to TRBJ2-1; 8 bases agree with TRBD2. V was clipped by 4 bases and J by 4 bases; unmatched bases: 6. The CDR3 loop spans 15 amino acids. CDR1 is SGHTA, CDR2 FQGTGA, per germline. CDR3 residues: CASSSSLADYNEQFF. DNA of the CDR3: TGTGCCAGCAGCTCATCACTAGCGGATTACAATGAGCAGTTCTTC.

This clone was seen only a few times. This chain links TRBV15 with TRBJ1-2, with D uncertain. The CDR3 is made up of 13 amino acids. V dropped 6 bases and J dropped 4 bases, with 12 bases sitting between them. Germline lookup yields CDR1 LNHNV and CDR2 YYDKDF (reference sequence). CDR3: CATRPLEAYGYTF. For the CDR3, the DNA is TGTGCCACCAGGCCCCTCGAAGCCTATGGCTACACCTTC.

The gene calls are TRBV5-1 and TRBJ1-1, with a possible D match to TRBD1 (6 bases). The germline V gene has CDR1 SGHRS and CDR2 YFSETQ. The CDR3 covers 14 residues. Deletions cut 0 bases from V and 3 bases from J, with 9 bases between. The CDR3 DNA sequence: TGCGCCAGCAGCTTGGTGGGGGCTGACACTGAAGCTTTCTTT. It translates to CASSLVGADTEAFF.

The genes are TRBV2 and TRBJ2-1, with TRBD2 identical over 12 bases. Germline CDR1 SNHLY, CDR2 FYNNEI. The length of the CDR3 is 13 residues. After removal of 7 bases from V and 9 bases from J, the junction contained 4 bases not matched to a gene. CDR3 DNA: TGTGCCAGCACCCTAGCGGGAGGGTCTGAGCAGTTCTTC. Protein sequence: CASTLAGGSEQFF.